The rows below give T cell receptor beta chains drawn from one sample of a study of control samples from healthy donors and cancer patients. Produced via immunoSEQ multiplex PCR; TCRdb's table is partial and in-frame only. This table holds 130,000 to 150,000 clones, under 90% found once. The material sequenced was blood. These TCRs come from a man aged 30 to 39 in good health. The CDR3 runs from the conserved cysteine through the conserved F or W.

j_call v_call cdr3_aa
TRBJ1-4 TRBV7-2 CASSLDRDQYEKLFF
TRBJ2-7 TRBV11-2 CASSLERLAGYEQYF
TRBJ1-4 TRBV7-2 CASSLAPDRVGEKLFF
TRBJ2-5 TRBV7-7 CASSPLRGGEAQYF
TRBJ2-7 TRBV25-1 CAASGSYEQYF
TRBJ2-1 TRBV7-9 CASSLSGTGRNEQFF
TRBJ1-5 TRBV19 CASSIGQGANQPQHF
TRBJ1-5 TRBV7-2 CASSLVNSGQPQHF
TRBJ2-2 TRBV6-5 CASSYFGVNTGELFF
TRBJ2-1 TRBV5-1 CASSPPGQGANNEQFF
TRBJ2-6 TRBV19 CASSITEGNVLTF
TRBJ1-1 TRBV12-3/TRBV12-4 CASSLSGRAEAFF
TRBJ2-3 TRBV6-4 CASSEGRSTDTQYF
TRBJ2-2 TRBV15 CATSRDRTTAGELFF
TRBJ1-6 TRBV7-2 CASSLGGHRNNSPLHF
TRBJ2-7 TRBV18 CASSPQTRTSFHEQYF
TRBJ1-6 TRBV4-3 CASSQDATGVSPLHF
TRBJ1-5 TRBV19 CASSWQDSNQPQHF
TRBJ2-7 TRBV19 CASSIGQGFYEQYF
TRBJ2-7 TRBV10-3 CAISGDKDYEQYF
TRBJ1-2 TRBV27 CASSSGQGRRGYTF
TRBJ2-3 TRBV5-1 CASRGTSQDTQYF
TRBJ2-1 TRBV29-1 CSAATGVSSYNEQFF
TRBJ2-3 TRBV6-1 CASSERPSTDTQYF
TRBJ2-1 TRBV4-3 CASSQDVRGKFNEQFF
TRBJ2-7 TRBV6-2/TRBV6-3 CASSNPGTSSSYEQYF
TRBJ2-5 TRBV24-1 CATSDSPRGWPETQYF
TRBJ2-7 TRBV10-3 CAGRGDSYNEQYF